This is a list of T cell receptor beta chains from one sample in a study of T cells after yellow fever vaccination. From the 5' RACE reads, TCRdb called clonotypes with MiXCR, one entry per CDR3 protein. The sample has almost 600,000 distinct CDR3 sequences; approximately 13% are singletons. This sample comprised PBMCs, obtained on the day of the yellow fever booster vaccination. Every receptor here comes from a man younger than 40 who received the YFV17D yellow fever vaccine. The CDR3 runs from the conserved cysteine through the conserved F or W. The D gene is left open where the match is weak. For some rows the clone size is stated as once, few or many, or as a class when expanded; others skip it.

TRBV28	TRBJ2-5	few	-	TGTGCCAGCAGTTTGTCAGGGACCAAGTTCCAAGAGACCCAGTACTTC	CASSLSGTKFQETQYF
TRBV3-1	TRBJ1-2	-	-	TGTGCCAGCAGCCGTGAACCCCCAGCTAACTATGGCTACACCTTC	CASSREPPANYGYTF
TRBV5-1	TRBJ2-3	many	-	TGCGCCAGTCAGGAGGGGAACCCAGATACGCAGTATTTT	CASQEGNPDTQYF
TRBV5-5	TRBJ2-2	few	TRBD1	TGTGCCAGCAGCTTGGGACAGGGGGCCAACACCGGGGAGCTGTTTTTT	CASSLGQGANTGELFF
TRBV19	TRBJ1-2	-	TRBD1	TGTGCCAGTAGTATAGTCGGGACAGGCGTGAATGGCTACACCTTC	CASSIVGTGVNGYTF
TRBV20-1	TRBJ2-3	few	-	TGCAGTGCCGACATCTGGCGGGAAGACACAGATACGCAGTATTTT	CSADIWREDTDTQYF
TRBV20-1	TRBJ2-3	few	TRBD2	TGCAGTGCTAGAGTTACGGGAGGGGGCACAGATACGCAGTATTTT	CSARVTGGGTDTQYF
TRBV6-1	TRBJ2-1	-	-	TGTGCCAGCAAGGGGCAGGCGTACAATGAGCAGTTCTTC	CASKGQAYNEQFF
TRBV6-2/TRBV6-3	TRBJ2-2	-	TRBD2	TGTGCCACCCTCCTAGCGGGAGTCGGGGAGCTGTTTTTT	CATLLAGVGELFF
TRBV12-3/TRBV12-4	TRBJ2-5	few	-	TGTGCCAGCTATCGGGCCCCCGGAGAGACCCAGTACTTC	CASYRAPGETQYF
TRBV7-9	TRBJ2-1	-	TRBD2	TGTGCCAGCACCTTCCTAGCGGACCTTGGTGAGCAGTTCTTC	CASTFLADLGEQFF
TRBV5-1	TRBJ2-7	-	-	TGCGCCAGCAGCCCAAGACAGGGGGTCGGTAGCGGGACTACCTACGAGCAGTACTTC	CASSPRQGVGSGTTYEQYF
TRBV7-2	TRBJ2-7	-	-	TGTGCCAGCAGCTTAGGTTGGGCCTACGAGCAGTACTTC	CASSLGWAYEQYF
TRBV12-3/TRBV12-4	TRBJ2-5	-	TRBD1	TGTGCCAGCAGTCCCGGGACAGGGGTGGGAGAGACCCAGTACTTC	CASSPGTGVGETQYF
TRBV19	TRBJ1-5	-	-	TGTGCCAGTAGTATAGGCCAGTCCGACCAGTGGCCCCAGCATTTT	CASSIGQSDQWPQHF
TRBV6-5	TRBJ2-1	few	TRBD2	TGTGCCAGCAGTTACTCTTTGGCGGGAGGACCCTCCTACAATGAGCAGTTCTTC	CASSYSLAGGPSYNEQFF